The next 9 T cell receptor beta chains were all read from a single sample in a study of blood T cell repertoires in COVID-19. The assay was immunoSEQ multiplex PCR, and TCRdb's table has in-frame clones only and misses some. The sample has some 120,000 clones; about 92% are singletons. Material for sequencing was peripheral blood. All receptors derive from a man aged 55 to 70 with COVID-19, enrolled during active disease.

V gene TRBV28 combines with J gene TRBJ1-5; TRBD1 aligns across 11 bases. Trimming cost V 5 bases and J 3 bases; bases outside gene matches: 3. Germline V lookup: CDR1 MDHEN, CDR2 SYDVKM. The CDR3 length is 15 residues. CDR3 coding DNA: TGTGCCAGCAGTCGGACAGGGGGCACCAATCAGCCCCAGCATTTT. This gives the protein CASSRTGGTNQPQHF.

This clone appeared once. The V and J genes are TRBV19 and TRBJ2-3, with TRBD1 matching over 8 bases. Germline CDR1 reads LNHDA; CDR2 reads SQIVND (reference sequence). V lost 7 bases to trimming and J lost 4 bases; unmatched junction nucleotides: 7. The CDR3 has 14 residues. The CDR3 nucleotides read TGTGCCAGTACCGCGACAGGGGTGTCAGATACGCAGTATTTT. Translation gives CASTATGVSDTQYF.

This rearrangement joins TRBV4-3 to TRBJ2-5, with D unresolved. Germline V CDR1 and CDR2: LGHNA, YSLEER. Trimming took off 0 bases at V and 1 base at J, with 9 bases between the two ends. CDR3 length: 15 residues. Written as DNA, the CDR3 is TGCGCCAGCAGCCAAGATACACAGAGCCAAGAGACCCAGTACTTC. This encodes CASSQDTQSQETQYF.

This chain connects TRBV27 to TRBJ2-5, with 10 bases fitting TRBD2. The V segment lost 3 bases and the J segment 4 bases; nucleotides outside the gene matches: 5. CDR3 length equals 15 residues. Germline assignment: CDR1 MNHEY and CDR2 SMNVEV (reference sequence). The CDR3 loop is CASSFSGRKGETQYF. For the CDR3, the DNA is TGTGCCAGCAGTTTTAGCGGGAGGAAGGGAGAGACCCAGTACTTC.

The chain uses TRBV7-4 and TRBJ2-5; TRBD1 is a possible D gene (6 bases). CDR3 length equals 15 residues. V lost 3 bases and J lost 3, with 14 bases in between. Germline-derived CDR1 and CDR2 are SGHVT and SQSDAQ. The CDR3 DNA is TGTGCCAGCAGCTTTCCCCAGGGGCGGGAAGAGACCCAGTACTTC. It translates to CASSFPQGREETQYF.

The chain joins TRBV10-2 to TRBJ2-1; possibly TRBD2 for D (5 bases). From germline, CDR1 is WSHSY and CDR2 SAAADI. The CDR3 covers 14 residues. V lost 3 bases and J lost 0, with 6 bases in between. In DNA, the CDR3 is TGCGCCAGCAGTGAACGGGGCTCCTACAATGAGCAGTTCTTC. Its protein product is CASSERGSYNEQFF.

The chain is built from TRBV27 and TRBJ2-1, with TRBD2 matching over 11 bases. The V gene end was trimmed by 6 bases and the J gene end by 5 bases; junction bases not matched to a gene: 6. Germline-derived CDR1 and CDR2 are MNHEY and SMNVEV (reference sequence). The CDR3 runs 15 residues. The CDR3 coding sequence is TGTGCCAGCAGCCCCCCGGGACTAGCGGACAATGAGCAGTTCTTC. This gives the protein CASSPPGLADNEQFF.

CDR3 sequence: CASSFKGRVAFF. The CDR3 coding sequence is TGTGCCAGCAGCTTTAAGGGGCGAGTAGCTTTCTTT. The V and J genes are TRBV11-3 and TRBJ1-1, with TRBD1 as a possible D gene (5 bases). Germline V gene data show CDR1 as SGHNT and CDR2 as YENEEA. Trimming removed 3 bases from V and 10 bases from J, with 12 bases in between. There are 12 residues in the CDR3.

The chain has TRBV13 and TRBJ2-1; TRBD2 is a possible D gene (5 bases). Trimming pared 4 bases from V and 8 bases from J, leaving 21 bases between. The CDR3 extends over 16 amino acids. In germline, CDR1 is PRHDT, CDR2 FYEKMQ (reference sequence). The CDR3 sequence: CASSSRRSGLGDEQFF. The CDR3 bases are TGTGCCAGCAGCTCCCGGAGGAGCGGTCTCGGCGATGAGCAGTTCTTC.